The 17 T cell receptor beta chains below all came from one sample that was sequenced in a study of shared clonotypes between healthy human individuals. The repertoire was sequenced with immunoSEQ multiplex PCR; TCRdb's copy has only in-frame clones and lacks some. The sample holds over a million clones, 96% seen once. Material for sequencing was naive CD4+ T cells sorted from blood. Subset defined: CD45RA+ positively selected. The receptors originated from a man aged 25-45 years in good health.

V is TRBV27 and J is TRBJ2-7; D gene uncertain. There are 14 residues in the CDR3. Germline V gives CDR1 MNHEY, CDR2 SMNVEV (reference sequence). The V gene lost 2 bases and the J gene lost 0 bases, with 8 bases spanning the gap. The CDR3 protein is CASSLISSSYEQYF. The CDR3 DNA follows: TGTGCCAGCAGTTTAATTAGTAGCTCCTACGAGCAGTACTTC.

The CDR3, as DNA: TGTGCCAGCAGCTGGAGCGGGAGAAGTTACAATGAGCAGTTCTTC. It is translated as CASSWSGRSYNEQFF. The V and J genes are TRBV7-2 and TRBJ2-1; TRBD2 agrees at 8 bases. Germline CDR1 reads SGHTA; CDR2 reads FQGNSA. V lost 4 bases to trimming and J lost 4 bases; unmatched junction nucleotides: 6. The CDR3 is made up of 15 amino acids.

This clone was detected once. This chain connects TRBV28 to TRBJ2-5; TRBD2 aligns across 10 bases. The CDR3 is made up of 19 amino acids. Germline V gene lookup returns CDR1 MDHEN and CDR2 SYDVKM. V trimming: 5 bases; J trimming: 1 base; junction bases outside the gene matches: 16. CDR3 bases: TGTGCCAGCAGTCCCAGGACTAGCGGAGGTAACATCTTCCAAGAGACCCAGTACTTC. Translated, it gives CASSPRTSGGNIFQETQYF.

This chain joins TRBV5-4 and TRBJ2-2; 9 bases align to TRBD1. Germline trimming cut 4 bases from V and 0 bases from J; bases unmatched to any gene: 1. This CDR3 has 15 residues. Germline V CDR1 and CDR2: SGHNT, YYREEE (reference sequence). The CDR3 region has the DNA TGTGCCAGCAGCGGGGACAGGGCGAACACCGGGGAGCTGTTTTTT. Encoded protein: CASSGDRANTGELFF. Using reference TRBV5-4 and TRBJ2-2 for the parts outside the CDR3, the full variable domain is ETGVTQSPTHLIKTRGQQVTLRCSSQSGHNTVSWYQQALGQGPQFIFQYYREEENGRGNFPPRFSGLQFPNYSSELNVNALELDDSALYLCASSGDRANTGELFFGEGSRLTVL.

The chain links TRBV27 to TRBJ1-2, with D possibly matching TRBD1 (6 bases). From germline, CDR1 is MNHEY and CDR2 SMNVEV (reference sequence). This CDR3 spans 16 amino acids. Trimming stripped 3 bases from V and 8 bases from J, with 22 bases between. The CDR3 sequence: CASSLLRGGTTEGYTF. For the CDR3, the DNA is TGTGCCAGCAGTTTGCTAAGAGGGGGAACCACGGAAGGCTACACCTTC.

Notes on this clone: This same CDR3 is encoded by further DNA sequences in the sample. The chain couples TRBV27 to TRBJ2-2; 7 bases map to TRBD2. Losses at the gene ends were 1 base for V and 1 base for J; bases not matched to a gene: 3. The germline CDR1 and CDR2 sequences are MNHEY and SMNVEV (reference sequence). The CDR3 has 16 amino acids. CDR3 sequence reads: CASSLLAGVNTGELFF. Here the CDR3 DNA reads TGTGCCAGCAGTTTATTGGCGGGAGTGAACACCGGGGAGCTGTTTTTT.

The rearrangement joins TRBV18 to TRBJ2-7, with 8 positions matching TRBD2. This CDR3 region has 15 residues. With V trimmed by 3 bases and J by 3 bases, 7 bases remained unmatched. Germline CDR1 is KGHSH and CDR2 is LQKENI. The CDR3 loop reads CASSPLSGTVYEQYF. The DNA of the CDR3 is TGTGCCAGCTCACCCCTTAGCGGGACGGTCTACGAGCAGTACTTC.

The CDR3 protein is CASSERAEEKLFF. As DNA, the CDR3 is TGTGCCAGCAGTGAACGGGCGGAGGAAAAACTGTTTTTT. The rearrangement joins TRBV6-1 to TRBJ1-4, with D uncertain. The V gene's germline CDR1 is MNHNS and CDR2 SASEGT. Trimming pared 2 bases from V and 8 bases from J, leaving 9 bases between. The CDR3 covers 13 residues.

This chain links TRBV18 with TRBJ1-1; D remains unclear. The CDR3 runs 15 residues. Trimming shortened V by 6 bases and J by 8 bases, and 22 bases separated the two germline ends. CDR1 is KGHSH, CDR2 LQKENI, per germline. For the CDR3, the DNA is TGTGCCAGCTCTCAAAGCGGAACACGGCTTTCGGAAGCTTTCTTT. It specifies CASSQSGTRLSEAFF.

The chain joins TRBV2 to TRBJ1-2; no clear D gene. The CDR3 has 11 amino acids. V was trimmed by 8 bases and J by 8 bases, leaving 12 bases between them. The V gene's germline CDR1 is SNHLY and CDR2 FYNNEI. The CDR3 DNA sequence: TGTGCCAGCCTGGAAGGACTAGGCTACACCTTC. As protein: CASLEGLGYTF. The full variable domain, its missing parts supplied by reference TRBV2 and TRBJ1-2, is EPEVTQTPSHQVTQMGQEVILRCVPISNHLYFYWYRQILGQKVEFLVSFYNNEISEKSEIFDDQFSVERPDGSNFTLKIRSTKLEDSAMYFCASLEGLGYTFGSGTRLTVV.

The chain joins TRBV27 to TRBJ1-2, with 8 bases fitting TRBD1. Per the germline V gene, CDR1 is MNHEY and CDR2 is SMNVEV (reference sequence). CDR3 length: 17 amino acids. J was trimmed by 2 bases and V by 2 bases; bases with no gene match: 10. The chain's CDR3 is CASSLLGRGPQNYGYTF. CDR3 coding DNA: TGTGCCAGCAGTTTACTTGGCAGGGGGCCCCAAAACTATGGCTACACCTTC.

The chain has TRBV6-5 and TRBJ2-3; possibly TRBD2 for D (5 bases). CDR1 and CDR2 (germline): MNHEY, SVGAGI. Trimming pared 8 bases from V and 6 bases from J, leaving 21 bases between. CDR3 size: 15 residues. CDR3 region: CASGSGPGAYDTQYF. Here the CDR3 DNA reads TGTGCCAGCGGGAGCGGTCCTGGCGCTTACGATACGCAGTATTTT.

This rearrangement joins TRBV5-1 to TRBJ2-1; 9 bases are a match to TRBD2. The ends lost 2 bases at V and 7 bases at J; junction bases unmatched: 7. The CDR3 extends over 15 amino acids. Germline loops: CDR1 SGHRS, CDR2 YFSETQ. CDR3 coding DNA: TGCGCCAGCAGCTTCCGGCTAGCGGGATTGAATGAGCAGTTCTTC. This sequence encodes CASSFRLAGLNEQFF.

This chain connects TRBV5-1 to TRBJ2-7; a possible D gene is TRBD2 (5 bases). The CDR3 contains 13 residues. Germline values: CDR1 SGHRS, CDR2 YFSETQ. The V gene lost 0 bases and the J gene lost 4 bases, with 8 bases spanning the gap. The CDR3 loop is CASSLEGEYEQYF. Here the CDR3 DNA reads TGCGCCAGCAGCTTGGAGGGAGAATACGAGCAGTACTTC.

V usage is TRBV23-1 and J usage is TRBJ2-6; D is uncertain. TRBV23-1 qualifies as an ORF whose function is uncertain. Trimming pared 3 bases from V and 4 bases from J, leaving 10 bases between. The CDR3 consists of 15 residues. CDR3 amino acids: CASSHRNPGANVLTF. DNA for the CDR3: TGCGCCAGCAGTCACAGAAACCCGGGGGCCAACGTCCTGACTTTC.

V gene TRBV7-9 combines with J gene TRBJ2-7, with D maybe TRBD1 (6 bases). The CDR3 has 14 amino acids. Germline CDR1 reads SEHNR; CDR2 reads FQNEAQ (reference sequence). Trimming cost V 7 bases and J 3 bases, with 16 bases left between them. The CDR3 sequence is CASTRAAGDYEQYF. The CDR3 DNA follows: TGTGCCAGCACCCGGGCGGCAGGGGACTACGAGCAGTACTTC. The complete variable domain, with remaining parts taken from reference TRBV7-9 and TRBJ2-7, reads DTGVSQNPRHKITKRGQNVTFRCDPISEHNRLYWYRQTLGQGPEFLTYFQNEAQLEKSRLLSDRFSAERPKGSFSTLEIQRTEQGDSAMYLCASTRAAGDYEQYFGPGTRLTVT.

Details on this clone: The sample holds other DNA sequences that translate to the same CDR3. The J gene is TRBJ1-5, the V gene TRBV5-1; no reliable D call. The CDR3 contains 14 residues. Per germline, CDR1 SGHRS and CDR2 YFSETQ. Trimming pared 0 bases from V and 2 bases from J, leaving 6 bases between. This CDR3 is CASSLVPGNQPQHF. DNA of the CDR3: TGCGCCAGCAGCTTGGTTCCAGGCAATCAGCCCCAGCATTTT.